This T cell receptor (beta chain) was sequenced in a study of cytomegalovirus exposure and HLA in healthy donors. Study-level information: Approximately 200 million T cells yielded approximately 110 million unique TCR beta sequences in earlier analysis.

The CDR3 spans 19 residues. V lost 0 bases to trimming and J lost 7 bases, with 26 bases between them. Per germline, CDR1 SGHRS and CDR2 YFSETQ. The PCR had 60 Vbeta and 13 Jbeta primers. Using immunoSEQ multiplex PCR, the repertoire was profiled, and TCRdb retains in-frame clones only, with some absent. This table lists approximately 110,000 clones. This chain uses TRBV5-1 with TRBJ2-1, with TRBD2 as a possible D gene (7 bases). This receptor was taken from a man aged 40-49 years in good health and CMV-seronegative. Material: PBMCs. CDR3 in amino acids: CASSLAGGQGSGRGNEQFF. CDR3 in DNA: TGCGCCAGCAGCTTGGCGGGGGGCCAGGGAAGCGGTAGGGGGAATGAGCAGTTCTTC.